Listed below are T cell receptor beta chains from one sample, sequenced in a study of T cell changes during pregnancy in multiple sclerosis. The table came from immunoSEQ multiplex PCR; TCRdb's copy has only in-frame clones and leaves some out. The sample has some 76,000 clones, over 90% seen once. Sequenced here: CD4+ T cells from peripheral blood mononuclear cells, sampled after pregnancy. These receptors all stem from a female donor with multiple sclerosis, enrolled in a pregnancy study. Both conserved end residues are part of each CDR3. Each record gives: J gene, V gene, clone size, D gene, CDR3 DNA, CDR3 protein. D genes are given only for firm matches. Clone size is stated in some rows and not others, as once, few, many or a class when expanded.

TRBJ1-3,TRBV11-2,.,TRBD1,TGTGCCAGCAGCTTAATAGCTCAACAGGGGGCCAGTGGAAACACCATATATTTT,CASSLIAQQGASGNTIYF
TRBJ2-7,TRBV5-4,.,TRBD1,TGTGCCAGCAGCATCCCCGGGACAGGCTCCTACGAGCAGTACTTC,CASSIPGTGSYEQYF
TRBJ1-2,TRBV5-6,.,.,TGTGCCAGCAGCTCTTCAGGGAATGATGGCTACACCTTC,CASSSSGNDGYTF
TRBJ2-3,TRBV9,.,TRBD2,TGTGCCAGCAGCTTAGCGGGAGTGAAAGATACGCAGTATTTT,CASSLAGVKDTQYF
TRBJ1-5,TRBV7-8,.,TRBD1,TGTGCCAGCAGCTCCAGGCCGGGACAGGGGGCAGGAGGACAGCCCCAGCATTTT,CASSSRPGQGAGGQPQHF
TRBJ1-2,TRBV30,.,TRBD1,TGTGCCTGGAGTGCGGACAGGGACTATGGCTACACCTTC,CAWSADRDYGYTF
TRBJ1-2,TRBV6-1,.,.,TGTGCCAGCAGTGATCCCCCCCAGAACTATGGCTACACCTTC,CASSDPPQNYGYTF
TRBJ2-1,TRBV29-1,.,TRBD2,TGCAGCGTTGAAACGGGGACTAGCAATGAGCAGTTCTTC,CSVETGTSNEQFF
TRBJ1-4,TRBV9,.,.,TGTGCCAGCAGCGTAGCGGGGAGGGCGGCAACTAATGAAAAACTGTTTTTT,CASSVAGRAATNEKLFF
TRBJ2-5,TRBV7-2,.,TRBD2,TGTGCCAGTTCGGTAGCGGGAGGGCGAGAGACCCAGTACTTC,CASSVAGGRETQYF
TRBJ2-7,TRBV10-1,.,.,TGCGCCACCCCAGGGCAGGGGGGAACCTACGAGCAGTACTTC,CATPGQGGTYEQYF
TRBJ2-2,TRBV7-7,.,TRBD1,TGTGCCAGCAGCTTGTTGACAGGGGCGAACACCGGGGAGCTGTTTTTT,CASSLLTGANTGELFF
TRBJ2-1,TRBV6-4,.,TRBD2,TGTGCCAGCAGTGCGGCGGGGGGGCCCAATGAGCAGTTCTTC,CASSAAGGPNEQFF
TRBJ2-1,TRBV28,.,TRBD2,TGTGCCAGCATAGCGGGGGGGCGGGGTGAGCAGTTCTTC,CASIAGGRGEQFF
TRBJ1-1,TRBV6-6,.,.,TGTGCCAGCAGCCCTCTGAACACTGAAGCTTTCTTT,CASSPLNTEAFF
TRBJ1-1,TRBV5-6,.,.,TGTGCCAGCAGCCCGGTGGGCCGTAACACTGAAGCTTTCTTT,CASSPVGRNTEAFF
TRBJ2-1,TRBV7-3,.,TRBD2,TGTGCCAGCAGCTTGGGACTAGCGGGGGGTGAGCAGTTCTTC,CASSLGLAGGEQFF
TRBJ2-1,TRBV10-3,.,.,TGTGCCATCAGTGTCGGGAGTATGGGTGAGCAGTTCTTC,CAISVGSMGEQFF
TRBJ1-1,TRBV7-9,.,.,TGTGCCAGCAGCTTGTACAGTAACACTGAAGCTTTCTTT,CASSLYSNTEAFF
TRBJ2-5,TRBV11-2,.,TRBD2,TGTGCCAGCAGCCCCGGGACTAGCGCGCTCCAAGAGACCCAGTACTTC,CASSPGTSALQETQYF
TRBJ1-1,TRBV7-9,.,TRBD1,TGTGCCAGCAGCTCGGACAGGTCCGAAGCTTTCTTT,CASSSDRSEAFF
TRBJ1-1,TRBV29-1,.,.,TGCAGCGCCCGACAGGTAGCGAACACTGAAGCTTTCTTT,CSARQVANTEAFF
TRBJ2-7,TRBV19,once,TRBD1,TGTGCCAGTAGTTCCGACAGGGAATCCCACACGTACTTC,CASSSDRESHTYF
TRBJ2-3,TRBV5-1,.,.,TGCGCCAGCAGCTTGAGGGGCCAAGGGACAGATACGCAGTATTTT,CASSLRGQGTDTQYF
TRBJ1-3,TRBV7-9,.,.,TGTGCCAGCAGCTTGGACAGAACTCCCTCTGGAAACACCATATATTTT,CASSLDRTPSGNTIYF
TRBJ2-4,TRBV2,once,TRBD2,TGTGCCAGCTCTAGCGGGAGGGCCTCGGGGAACATTCAGTACTTC,CASSSGRASGNIQYF
TRBJ2-7,TRBV19,.,.,TGTGCCAGTAGTGCCGACAGCTACGAGCAGTACTTC,CASSADSYEQYF
TRBJ2-3,TRBV7-9,.,TRBD2,TGTGCCAGCAGCTTCTTAGCGGGAGGGACAGATACGCAGTATTTT,CASSFLAGGTDTQYF
TRBJ1-6,TRBV6-4,.,TRBD1,TGTGCCAGCAGCCAGACAGGGTTAAATTCACCCCTCCACTTT,CASSQTGLNSPLHF
TRBJ2-7,TRBV6-1,.,.,TGTGCCAGCACCGGTATCATAGCGGCCTACGAGCAGTACTTC,CASTGIIAAYEQYF
TRBJ2-7,TRBV19,.,.,TGTGCCAGTAGTATAGGGGTGGGACAAGCGAGCTCCTACGAGCAGTACTTC,CASSIGVGQASSYEQYF
TRBJ1-5,TRBV30,.,.,TGTGCCTGGAGTGTAGGGGGAATGGGGGATCAGCCCCAGCATTTT,CAWSVGGMGDQPQHF
TRBJ2-3,TRBV14,once,.,TGTGCCAGCAGCCAAGACCAGATCACAGATACGCAGTATTTT,CASSQDQITDTQYF
TRBJ1-3,TRBV7-9,.,TRBD1,TGTGCCAGCAGGCCCGGGACAGGGACACGGAACACCATATATTTT,CASRPGTGTRNTIYF
TRBJ2-1,TRBV29-1,.,.,TGCAGCGTTGAAGGGGGCAGCGCCAAGGACAATGAGCAGTTCTTC,CSVEGGSAKDNEQFF
TRBJ1-5,TRBV4-1,.,.,TGCGCCAGCAGCCAAGACAGGGGCAATCAGCCCCAGCATTTT,CASSQDRGNQPQHF
TRBJ1-5,TRBV27,.,TRBD1,TGTGCCAGCAGCCGAGGACAGGGTGGAACTCAGCCCCAGCATTTT,CASSRGQGGTQPQHF
TRBJ2-1,TRBV18,.,.,TGTGCCAGCTCACCTCTGGCGGGTCATCCCTTGAATGAGCAGTTCTTC,CASSPLAGHPLNEQFF
TRBJ2-1,TRBV2,.,TRBD2,TGTGCCAGCAGACGGACTAGCGGGAGTGCCGATGAGCAGTTCTTC,CASRRTSGSADEQFF
TRBJ2-5,TRBV19,few,TRBD2,TGTGCCAGTAGTATAGCTGCGGGAGGGAACAAAGTTAAGACCCAGTACTTC,CASSIAAGGNKVKTQYF
TRBJ2-7,TRBV5-1,.,.,TGCGCCAGCAGAGTCTCCCCGGCCTACGAGCAGTACTTC,CASRVSPAYEQYF